These 10 T cell receptor beta chains came from one sample sequenced in a study of cytomegalovirus exposure and HLA in healthy donors. The protocol was immunoSEQ multiplex PCR, while the TCRdb copy is restricted to in-frame clones and leaves out a portion. The sample lists 150,000 to 200,000 clones, just under 90% occurring once. Material for sequencing was PBMCs. Source of these receptors: a man between 18 and 29 years old in good health and CMV-seropositive.

This chain connects TRBV10-3 to TRBJ2-3; 10 nucleotides agree with TRBD1. V gave up 4 bases and J gave up 6 bases; unmatched junction bases: 10. The CDR3 extends over 16 amino acids. Germline V gene lookup returns CDR1 ENHRY and CDR2 SYGVKD. The DNA of the CDR3 is TGTGCCATCAGTGGCCCCCCGACAGGGGGCTCGGATACGCAGTATTTT. It is translated as CAISGPPTGGSDTQYF.

The CDR3 DNA follows: TGTGCCAGCAGTGACTTACCTAGCGGGAGAAGAGGCGGGGAGCTGTTTTTT. Translated, it gives CASSDLPSGRRGGELFF. The rearrangement joins TRBV2 to TRBJ2-2; TRBD2 matches at 10 bases. The CDR3 length is 17 residues. The V gene end was trimmed by 3 bases and the J gene end by 7 bases; junction bases not matched to a gene: 11. Germline CDR1 SNHLY, CDR2 FYNNEI.

This chain links TRBV15 with TRBJ2-1, with 9 bases that match TRBD2. Looked up from germline, CDR1 is LNHNV and CDR2 is YYDKDF (reference sequence). The CDR3 extends over 19 amino acids. Trimming removed 1 base from V and 6 bases from J; junction bases left unmatched: 16. CDR3 sequence (DNA): TGTGCCACCAGCAGAGGGTCGTCTGGCGGGAGGGCCGGAATCAATGAGCAGTTCTTC. Translation: CATSRGSSGGRAGINEQFF.

The chain couples TRBV5-1 to TRBJ1-2, with TRBD1 identical over 7 bases. The CDR3 extends over 13 amino acids. The junction had 6 bases not matched to a gene; V was cut back by 2 bases and J by 8 bases. Looked up from germline, CDR1 is SGHRS and CDR2 is YFSETQ. CDR3 coding DNA: TGCGCCAGCAGCTTACAGGGGAGTGAGGGCTACACCTTC. Its protein product is CASSLQGSEGYTF.

The V and J genes are TRBV28 and TRBJ1-1; D is unclear. CDR3 length: 14 amino acids. The ends were cut back, 4 bases at V and 7 bases at J, with 16 bases in the middle. Germline loops: CDR1 MDHEN, CDR2 SYDVKM. As DNA, the CDR3 is TGTGCCAGCAGTTCCGTGGGAGCCCTTGGTGAAGCTTTCTTT. It translates to CASSSVGALGEAFF.

This chain links TRBV28 with TRBJ2-7; D may be TRBD1 (5 bases). The CDR3 has 12 amino acids. Between the trimmed V and J ends, which lost 5 bases and 3 bases, there was a span of 8 bases. The germline gives CDR1 MDHEN, CDR2 SYDVKM. The CDR3, as DNA: TGTGCCAGCAGTCTTGACAGCTACGAGCAGTACTTC. This sequence encodes CASSLDSYEQYF.

V and J are TRBV19 and TRBJ1-5, with no clear D. CDR1 is LNHDA, CDR2 SQIVND, per germline (reference sequence). V gave up 6 bases and J gave up 2 bases, with 14 bases separating them. The CDR3 is 15 amino acids. DNA of the CDR3: TGTGCCAGTAGCCCGGGCCAGAGGGGCAATCAGCCCCAGCATTTT. Translating it yields CASSPGQRGNQPQHF.

The table lists this clone with a few counts. Other DNA sequences in this sample translate to the same CDR3. The chain couples TRBV19 to TRBJ2-7, with 11 bases matching TRBD2. Germline lookup yields CDR1 LNHDA and CDR2 SQIVND (reference sequence). The CDR3 contains 13 residues. V lost 4 bases, J lost 4 bases, and 0 bases stayed unmatched. CDR3 bases: TGTGCCAGTAGTAGACTAGCGGGATACGAGCAGTACTTC. The encoded protein is CASSRLAGYEQYF.

The V and J genes are TRBV9 and TRBJ1-1; D not certain. The germline gives CDR1 SGDLS, CDR2 YYNGEE. Deletions cut 3 bases from V and 0 bases from J, with 6 bases between. The CDR3 is 13 amino acids. CDR3 DNA sequence: TGTGCCAGCAGCGACACCTTGAACACTGAAGCTTTCTTT. Protein sequence: CASSDTLNTEAFF.

The chain recombines TRBV6-8 with TRBJ2-5; 7 bases agree with TRBD2. This CDR3 has 14 amino acids. Trimming at V came to 0 bases and at J to 3 bases, leaving 1 base not matched to a gene. Germline V gives CDR1 MNHGY, CDR2 SAAAGT. CDR3 sequence reads: CASSYSLAEETQYF. The CDR3 DNA sequence: TGTGCCAGCAGTTACTCTCTAGCGGAAGAGACCCAGTACTTC.